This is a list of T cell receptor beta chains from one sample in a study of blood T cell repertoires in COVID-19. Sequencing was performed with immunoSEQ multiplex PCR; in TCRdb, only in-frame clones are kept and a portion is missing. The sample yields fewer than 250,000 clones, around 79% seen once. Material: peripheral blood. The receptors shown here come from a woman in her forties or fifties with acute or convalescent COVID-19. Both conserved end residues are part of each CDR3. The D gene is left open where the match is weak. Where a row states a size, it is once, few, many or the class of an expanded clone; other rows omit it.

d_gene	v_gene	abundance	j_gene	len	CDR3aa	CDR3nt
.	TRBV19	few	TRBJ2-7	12	CASSISVYEQYF	TGTGCCAGTAGTATTTCGGTTTACGAGCAGTACTTC
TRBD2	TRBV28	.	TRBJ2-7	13	CASSLAGVAEQYF	TGTGCCAGCAGTTTAGCGGGAGTCGCCGAGCAGTACTTC
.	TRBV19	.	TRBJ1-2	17	CATRRIGDKRGSGGYTF	TGTGCCACCAGGAGAATTGGGGACAAAAGGGGCAGTGGTGGCTACACCTTC
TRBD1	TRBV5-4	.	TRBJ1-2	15	CASSLTTGGIYGYTF	TGTGCCAGCAGCTTAACGACAGGGGGAATCTATGGCTACACCTTC
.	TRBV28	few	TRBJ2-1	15	CASNDRRTPRDEQFF	TGTGCCAGCAATGACCGCAGGACTCCGCGCGATGAGCAGTTCTTC
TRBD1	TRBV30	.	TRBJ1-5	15	CAWRAGTGGNQPQHF	TGTGCCTGGAGGGCCGGGACAGGGGGCAATCAGCCCCAGCATTTT
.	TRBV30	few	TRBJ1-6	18	CAWSVHQGDFSYNSPLHF	TGTGCCTGGAGTGTACACCAGGGCGATTTCTCCTATAATTCACCCCTCCACTTT
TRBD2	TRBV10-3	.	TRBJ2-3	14	CAIRRSSGIDTQYF	TGTGCCATCAGGAGGTCTAGCGGGATTGATACGCAGTATTTT
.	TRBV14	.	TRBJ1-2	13	CASSQVREYGYTF	TGTGCCAGCAGCCAAGTCAGGGAATATGGCTACACCTTC
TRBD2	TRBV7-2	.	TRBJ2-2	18	CASSLRNSGGAGTGELFF	TGTGCCAGCAGCTTACGTAATAGCGGGGGGGCAGGCACCGGGGAGCTGTTTTTT
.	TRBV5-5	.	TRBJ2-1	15	CASSFSSDPYNEQFF	TGTGCCAGCAGTTTTTCTAGCGACCCCTACAATGAGCAGTTCTTC
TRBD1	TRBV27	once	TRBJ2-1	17	CASSNLYTGGSYNEQFF	TGTGCCAGCAGCAATTTATACACAGGGGGCTCCTACAATGAGCAGTTCTTC
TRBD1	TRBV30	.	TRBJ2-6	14	CAWAGGTGANVLTF	TGTGCCTGGGCAGGGGGCACTGGGGCCAACGTCCTGACTTTC
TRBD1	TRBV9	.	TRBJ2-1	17	CASSRAGMGQGYNEQFF	TGTGCCAGCAGTCGGGCAGGGATGGGACAGGGGTACAATGAGCAGTTCTTC
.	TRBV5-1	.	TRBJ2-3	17	CASSLSASTGFTDTQYF	TGCGCCAGCAGCTTGTCCGCCTCGACAGGCTTCACAGATACGCAGTATTTT
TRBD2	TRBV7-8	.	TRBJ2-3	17	CASSPGTSGGLTDTQYF	TGTGCCAGCAGCCCCGGGACTAGCGGGGGGCTCACAGATACGCAGTATTTT
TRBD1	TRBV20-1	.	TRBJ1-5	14	CSASDRGWVGAQHF	TGCAGTGCTAGTGACAGGGGTTGGGTTGGGGCCCAGCATTTT
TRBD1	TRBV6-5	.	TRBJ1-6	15	CASSPMDRVNSPLHF	TGTGCCAGCAGCCCGATGGACAGGGTCAATTCACCCCTCCACTTT
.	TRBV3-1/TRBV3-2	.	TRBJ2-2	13	CASSQIVTGELFF	TGTGCCAGCAGCCAAATAGTCACCGGGGAGCTGTTTTTT
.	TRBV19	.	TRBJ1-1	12	CASSFRTAEAFF	TGTGCCAGTAGTTTCCGGACAGCAGAAGCTTTCTTT
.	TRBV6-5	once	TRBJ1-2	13	CASRQTPRYGYTF	TGTGCCAGCAGGCAGACACCGCGCTATGGCTACACCTTC
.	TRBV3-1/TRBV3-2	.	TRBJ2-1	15	CASSQSSEPYNEQFF	TGTGCCAGCAGCCAATCCAGCGAACCCTACAATGAGCAGTTCTTC
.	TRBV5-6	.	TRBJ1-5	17	CASSVRGGTGNAQPQHF	TGTGCCAGCAGCGTGAGGGGGGGCACAGGGAACGCGCAGCCCCAGCATTTT
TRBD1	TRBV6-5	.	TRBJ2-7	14	CASSLTDRDLEQYF	TGTGCCAGCAGCCTTACGGACAGGGATTTGGAGCAGTACTTC
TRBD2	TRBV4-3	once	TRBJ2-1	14	CASSQLAGSNEQFF	TGCGCCAGCAGCCAACTAGCGGGCAGCAATGAGCAGTTCTTC
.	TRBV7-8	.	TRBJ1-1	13	CASSTLGHLKAFF	TGTGCCAGCAGCACCCTGGGACATCTGAAAGCTTTCTTT
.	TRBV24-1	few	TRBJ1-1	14	CATRTGSMNTEAFF	TGTGCCACCAGAACAGGGTCTATGAACACTGAAGCTTTCTTT
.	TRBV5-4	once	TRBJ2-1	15	CASSYRLVRSNEQFF	TGTGCCAGCAGCTACCGACTAGTGCGGAGCAATGAGCAGTTCTTC
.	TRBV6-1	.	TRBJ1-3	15	CASSETLEPGNTIYF	TGTGCCAGCAGTGAAACCCTAGAACCAGGAAACACCATATATTTT
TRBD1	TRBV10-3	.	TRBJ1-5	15	CAISPGQASNQPQHF	TGTGCCATCAGTCCCGGACAGGCTAGCAATCAGCCCCAGCATTTT
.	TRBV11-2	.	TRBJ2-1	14	CASSLSPIGNEQFF	TGTGCCAGCAGCTTGTCTCCGATCGGGAATGAGCAGTTCTTC
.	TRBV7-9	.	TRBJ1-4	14	CASSLSGTNEKLFF	TGTGCCAGCAGCTTAAGCGGCACTAATGAAAAACTGTTTTTT
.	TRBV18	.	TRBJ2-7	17	CASSPGIMWARSYEQYF	TGTGCCAGCTCACCAGGAATCATGTGGGCTCGCTCCTACGAGCAGTACTTC